This entry concerns a single TCR beta chain. The sample belongs to a study of blood T cell repertoires in COVID-19. Study-level background: The samples span acute and convalescent COVID-19 from the United States, Italy and Spain. T cells, B-cell-depleted T cells, or PBMCs provided the cDNA or gDNA that served as material.

Unmatched junction bases numbered 8, after V lost 6 bases and J lost 7 bases. The CDR3 consists of 13 residues. CDR1 and CDR2 from the germline V gene are SNHLY and FYNNEI. While infection was still active, Seattle patients were enrolled and then followed longitudinally. The data were produced by immunoSEQ multiplex PCR, yet TCRdb's version contains in-frame clones alone and is incomplete. The data hold some 94,000 clones, with around 85% observed a single time. This chain links TRBV2 with TRBJ1-1; 7 nucleotides agree with TRBD1. Sequencing used peripheral blood. This clonotype was sampled from a woman aged 60 to 75 with COVID-19, enrolled during active disease. The CDR3 reads CASSDRVNGEAFF. The CDR3 DNA reads TGTGCCAGCAGCGACAGGGTAAATGGTGAAGCTTTCTTT.